A selection of T cell receptor beta chains follows, all from one sample in a study of blood T cells in healthy people across ages. MiXCR was run by TCRdb on the 5' RACE reads, yielding one entry per CDR3 protein. The profile shows roughly 800,000 distinct CDR3 sequences, 25% of them singletons. These same data were also listed under a study on T cells of mothers and their children.

The sequencing sample was made of blood. The receptor set was obtained from a boy between 10 and 17 years old in good health. Both conserved end residues are part of each CDR3. A D gene is named only where the DNA matches it firmly. Clone size is given for some rows only: seen once, a few or many times, or a class if the clone is expanded.

d_call,clone_size,j_call,v_call,cdr3_length,cdr3_nt,cdr3_aa
TRBD1,few,TRBJ2-5,TRBV28,14,TGTGCCAGCAGTGTTACCAGGGGGCGAGAGACCCAGTACTTC,CASSVTRGRETQYF
.,.,TRBJ2-7,TRBV5-1,13,TGCGCCAGCAGACAGGGTACCGACTACGAGCAGTACTTC,CASRQGTDYEQYF
.,.,TRBJ1-2,TRBV29-1,13,TGCAGCGAGAGGGACGCCTTGCGCTATGGCTACACCTTC,CSERDALRYGYTF
TRBD2,few,TRBJ2-1,TRBV10-3,15,TGTGCCATCAGTGAGTCGAGACTAGCGAACAATGAGCAGTTCTTC,CAISESRLANNEQFF
.,.,TRBJ2-2,TRBV9,15,TGTGCCAGCAGCGTAGAGACAGCTAACACCGGGGAGCTGTTTTTT,CASSVETANTGELFF
.,.,TRBJ2-2,TRBV29-1,11,TGCAGCGTTGCGCTTACCGGGGAGCTGTTTTTT,CSVALTGELFF
.,.,TRBJ1-1,TRBV5-1,15,TGCGCCAGCTTTAGATCGACCAACCCGAACACTGAAGCTTTCTTT,CASFRSTNPNTEAFF
TRBD2,.,TRBJ2-3,TRBV7-2,16,TGTGCCAGCAGCCCCTTGGGGGGGGTCAACACAGATACGCAGTATTTT,CASSPLGGVNTDTQYF
.,.,TRBJ2-7,TRBV13,15,TGTGCCAGCAGCGACATGGGAACAGGATTATACGAGCAGTACTTC,CASSDMGTGLYEQYF
TRBD2,few,TRBJ2-1,TRBV7-2,16,TGTGCCAGCATCAAAAGGGAGGGAAAAAGTTACAATGAGCAGTTCTTC,CASIKREGKSYNEQFF
.,.,TRBJ1-2,TRBV10-3,15,TGTGCCATCAGTGACACAGCCGCACCTAACTATGGCTACACCTTC,CAISDTAAPNYGYTF
.,.,TRBJ2-1,TRBV7-9,14,TGTGCCAGCAGCTCGGGACCCTGGAGGGGTGAGCAGTTCTTC,CASSSGPWRGEQFF
.,few,TRBJ2-5,TRBV7-2,20,TGTGCCAGCAGCTTAGCCGGGCTTCTGCGGGACAGCCGAAGATTTGGGACCCAGTACTTC,CASSLAGLLRDSRRFGTQYF
.,few,TRBJ2-3,TRBV7-6,15,TGTGCCAGCAGCTTATTCTCAGGGCCCCCAGATACGCAGTATTTT,CASSLFSGPPDTQYF
.,.,TRBJ2-7,TRBV11-2,15,TGTGCCAGCAGCTTACTGATCCAGCTCTCCTACGAGCAGTACTTC,CASSLLIQLSYEQYF
TRBD2,many,TRBJ2-7,TRBV6-5,14,TGTGCCAGCTATTCCGGGGACTATTTCGACGAGCAGTACTTC,CASYSGDYFDEQYF
.,many,TRBJ2-4,TRBV5-1,13,TGCGCCAGCAGCGCAGGGTGGGAAAACATTCAGTACTTC,CASSAGWENIQYF
.,few,TRBJ2-3,TRBV3-1,15,TGTGCCAGCAGCCAAGATACAGTAAGCACAGATACGCAGTATTTT,CASSQDTVSTDTQYF
.,few,TRBJ2-5,TRBV19,13,TGTGCCAGTAGCGGGACGGCCGAAGAGACCCAGTACTTC,CASSGTAEETQYF
TRBD2,few,TRBJ2-3,TRBV7-8,17,TGTGCCAGCAGCTTGGGGACTAGCGGGAGGCCCCCAGATACGCAGTATTTT,CASSLGTSGRPPDTQYF
TRBD1,few,TRBJ2-7,TRBV28,15,TGTGCCAGCAGTCCCGGGACAGGGCCTACCTACGAGCAGTACTTC,CASSPGTGPTYEQYF
.,.,TRBJ2-7,TRBV5-1,13,TGCGCCAGCAGCTTGAGCAGGGTTGCCGAGCAGTACTTC,CASSLSRVAEQYF
.,.,TRBJ2-5,TRBV5-1,14,TGCGCCAGCAGTGGGACCTCCCATTTAGAGACCCGGTACTTC,CASSGTSHLETRYF
TRBD1,.,TRBJ2-5,TRBV20-1,15,TGCAGTGCTACCCGAACGGACAGGGGATTGGAGACCCAGTACTTC,CSATRTDRGLETQYF
.,.,TRBJ2-1,TRBV4-2,14,TGTGCCAGCAGCCAAGAGCGGGAAGGCCGCGAGCAGTTCTTC,CASSQEREGREQFF
.,.,TRBJ2-2,TRBV20-1,15,TGCAGTGCTAGAGATGCAAGGGCGAACACCGGGGAGCTGTTTTTT,CSARDARANTGELFF
TRBD1,.,TRBJ2-7,TRBV18,14,TGTGCCAGCTCGCCGGGGACAGGTCGGGGCGAGCAGTACTTC,CASSPGTGRGEQYF
.,many,TRBJ2-7,TRBV7-2,12,TGTGCCAGCAGCCGGACAGACTACGAGCAGTACTTC,CASSRTDYEQYF
.,few,TRBJ2-7,TRBV5-8,12,TGTGCCAGCAGCTTTGTTCTCTACGAGCAGTACTTC,CASSFVLYEQYF
TRBD2,.,TRBJ2-5,TRBV28,15,TGTGCCAGCAGAGTTGGCGGGAGTGAGGGCAAGACCCAGTACTTC,CASRVGGSEGKTQYF
.,.,TRBJ2-1,TRBV7-9,12,TGTGCCAGCAGCTTTATTCGGGGTGAGCAGTTCTTC,CASSFIRGEQFF
.,.,TRBJ2-5,TRBV4-1,13,TGCGCCAGCAGCCAAACGATCCAAGAGACCCAGTACTTC,CASSQTIQETQYF
TRBD2,.,TRBJ2-3,TRBV12-3/TRBV12-4,15,TGTGCCAGCAGTCCGGGACTAGCCCCACCAGATACGCAGTATTTT,CASSPGLAPPDTQYF
TRBD1,.,TRBJ2-7,TRBV6-2/TRBV6-3,14,TGTGCCAGCAGTTACTCCCAGGGGGCTTACGAGCAGTACTTC,CASSYSQGAYEQYF
TRBD2,few,TRBJ2-7,TRBV2,12,TGTGCCAGCAAGCGGGAGGACTACGAGCAGTACTTC,CASKREDYEQYF
.,few,TRBJ2-7,TRBV29-1,13,TGCAGCGTTGAAGGGGGGCAGTCCTACGAGCAGTACTTC,CSVEGGQSYEQYF
.,few,TRBJ2-4,TRBV7-2,17,TGTGCCAGCAGCGGGTTAGGTTATCAGGGGACCAAAAACATTCAGTACTTC,CASSGLGYQGTKNIQYF
.,few,TRBJ1-3,TRBV6-2/TRBV6-3,15,TGTGCCACCCGAACGGCCGCAGTCTCTGGAAACACCATATATTTT,CATRTAAVSGNTIYF
.,.,TRBJ2-2,TRBV9,16,TGTGCCAGCAGCGTAGACGGCAGGGTGGGCACCGGGGAGCTGTTTTTT,CASSVDGRVGTGELFF
.,few,TRBJ2-7,TRBV4-1,16,TGCGCCAGCAGCCAAGCTCCCCAGGGCCTATCCTACGAGCAGTACTTC,CASSQAPQGLSYEQYF
.,few,TRBJ2-7,TRBV10-3,14,TGTGCCATCAGTGATACAGAGCTGTCCTACGAGCAGTACTTC,CAISDTELSYEQYF
.,few,TRBJ2-1,TRBV3-1,16,TGTGCCAGCAGCCAGGTATATGGACTAACTTACAATGAGCAGTTCTTC,CASSQVYGLTYNEQFF
.,.,TRBJ1-4,TRBV7-9,16,TGTGCCAGCAGCTTAGCCACCGACAGGCCGACGGAAAAACTGTTTTTT,CASSLATDRPTEKLFF
TRBD2,.,TRBJ2-7,TRBV20-1,15,TGCAGTGCTAGCCCCCCCGGCGGGAGAATCTACGAGCAGTACTTC,CSASPPGGRIYEQYF
TRBD2,.,TRBJ2-3,TRBV20-1,15,TGCAGTGCCCCAAACCCTAGCGGACCCACAGATACGCAGTATTTT,CSAPNPSGPTDTQYF
.,.,TRBJ2-5,TRBV19,14,TGTGCCAGTAGTATTACGGGCGGCCAAGAGACCCAGTACTTC,CASSITGGQETQYF
.,.,TRBJ1-6,TRBV20-1,14,TGCAGTGCTACGGAGGGTTCCTATAATTCACCCCTCCACTTT,CSATEGSYNSPLHF
TRBD1,few,TRBJ1-2,TRBV28,17,TGTGCCAGCAGCTTTCCGGGACAGGGGTCTTCTAGGTATGGCTACACCTTC,CASSFPGQGSSRYGYTF
TRBD2,.,TRBJ2-1,TRBV29-1,15,TGCAGCGTTTACCCGACTAGCGGGGGGGCAAATGAGCAGTTCTTC,CSVYPTSGGANEQFF
TRBD1,.,TRBJ2-3,TRBV7-8,15,TGTGCCGGCAGAGACACAGGGGCGCACACAGATACGCAGTATTTT,CAGRDTGAHTDTQYF
.,.,TRBJ2-6,TRBV4-3,15,TGCGCCAACAGCCAAGGACAGTCTGGGGCCAACGTCCTGACTTTC,CANSQGQSGANVLTF
TRBD1,.,TRBJ1-6,TRBV5-4,16,TGTGCCAGCAGCGGGGACAGGGGGCCAGGGGGTTCACCCCTCCACTTT,CASSGDRGPGGSPLHF
.,.,TRBJ1-5,TRBV6-6,14,TGTGCCAGCAGTCCGGGCCATAGCAATCAGCCCCAGCATTTT,CASSPGHSNQPQHF
TRBD2,many,TRBJ2-3,TRBV27,15,TGTGCCAGCAGTCCCCTAGCGGGAGGACCAGATACGCAGTATTTT,CASSPLAGGPDTQYF